This T cell receptor beta chain was sequenced during a study of blood T cell repertoires in COVID-19. Study details: The samples span acute and convalescent COVID-19 from the United States, Italy and Spain.

CDR3 size: 16 residues. Germline assignment: CDR1 MDHEN and CDR2 SYDVKM. V shed 7 bases and J 3 bases; nucleotides not matched to a gene: 10. The authors' processing: Quantification of nucleated cells was approximated via reference gene primer amplification. The repertoire was sequenced with immunoSEQ multiplex PCR; TCRdb's copy has only in-frame clones and lacks some. V, J and clone size derive from that table, while D and trimming were established from the DNA sequence. The profile shows about 240,000 clones, roughly 80% of them singletons. The origin of this receptor is a young woman with acute or convalescent COVID-19. Source material: peripheral blood. This chain joins TRBV28 and TRBJ1-3; 9 nucleotides align to TRBD1. In DNA, the CDR3 is TGTGCCAGCACCCTGGGGGGACAGGGTCGTGGAAACACCATATATTTT. This translates into CASTLGGQGRGNTIYF.